This T cell receptor (beta chain) was captured in a study of blood T cell repertoires in COVID-19. The method was immunoSEQ multiplex PCR; TCRdb's version includes in-frame clones alone and lacks a portion of them. In the table there are approximately 300,000 clones, around 81% of which are singletons. This CDR3 is 17 amino acids long. This clone has a single count. The genes are TRBV21-1 and TRBJ2-7; TRBD2, the D gene given by the table, was not confirmed from the DNA. TRBV21-1 is a listed pseudogene. The sample taken for sequencing was peripheral blood. The receptor was derived from a woman aged 50 to 60 with active or convalescent COVID-19. CDR3 region: CASSNRKLAGAYYEQYF. CDR3 DNA: TGTGCCAGCAGCAATAGGAAACTAGCGGGAGCCTACTACGAGCAGTACTTC.